These T cell receptor beta chains were read from a single sample in a study of patients and donors after allogeneic stem cell transplantation. TCRdb re-called the RT-PCR reads through MiXCR, storing one row per CDR3 protein. The table records around 240,000 distinct CDR3 sequences, roughly an eighth of them present only once. Sample: blood, either unsorted or a sorted T cell fraction (not recorded which). These receptors were taken from a human donor who was either an allogeneic HSCT recipient or a stem cell or donor lymphocyte infusion donor (not recorded which). It is not recorded whose cells these are; they may come from a transplant donor. Both conserved end residues are part of each CDR3. D genes are given only for firm matches. The size of a clone is reported for some rows only, either as once, few or many, or as a class for expanded clones.

CDR3aa: CASSSYLGGSTDTQYF
CDR3nt: TGTGCCAGCAGTTCCTATCTCGGCGGGAGCACAGATACGCAGTATTTT
abundance: few
j_gene: TRBJ2-3
v_gene: TRBV12-3/TRBV12-4
d_gene: .

CDR3aa: CSAEGQGAYEQYF
CDR3nt: TGCAGTGCTGAGGGACAGGGGGCCTACGAGCAGTACTTC
abundance: .
j_gene: TRBJ2-7
v_gene: TRBV20-1
d_gene: TRBD1

CDR3aa: CASSVGSDTQYF
CDR3nt: TGTGCCAGCAGCGTAGGCTCAGATACGCAGTATTTT
abundance: .
j_gene: TRBJ2-3
v_gene: TRBV9
d_gene: .

CDR3aa: CASSSTGLQIGDEQFF
CDR3nt: TGTGCCAGCAGCTCCACGGGACTCCAGATTGGGGATGAGCAGTTCTTC
abundance: few
j_gene: TRBJ2-1
v_gene: TRBV7-8
d_gene: .

CDR3aa: CASSQDRGGLAGGNPYEQYF
CDR3nt: TGTGCCAGCAGCCAAGATCGGGGCGGACTAGCGGGGGGGAACCCCTACGAGCAGTACTTC
abundance: .
j_gene: TRBJ2-7
v_gene: TRBV4-2
d_gene: TRBD2

CDR3aa: CASSQDPQGAQSGELFF
CDR3nt: TGCGCCAGCAGCCAAGATCCGCAGGGGGCGCAATCCGGGGAGCTGTTTTTT
abundance: many
j_gene: TRBJ2-2
v_gene: TRBV4-1
d_gene: TRBD1

CDR3aa: CASSQDTWANEKLFF
CDR3nt: TGCGCCAGCAGCCAGGATACATGGGCTAATGAAAAACTGTTTTTT
abundance: few
j_gene: TRBJ1-4
v_gene: TRBV4-3
d_gene: .

CDR3aa: CASSGIDTDTQYF
CDR3nt: TGTGCCAGCAGTGGGATCGACACAGATACGCAGTATTTT
abundance: few
j_gene: TRBJ2-3
v_gene: TRBV25-1
d_gene: .

CDR3aa: CASSPSSGFGDYTF
CDR3nt: TGTGCCAGCAGCCCCTCCTCAGGGTTTGGTGACTACACCTTC
abundance: .
j_gene: TRBJ1-2
v_gene: TRBV7-6
d_gene: .

CDR3aa: CASSTRGGPYEQYF
CDR3nt: TGTGCCAGCAGTACACGGGGGGGCCCCTACGAGCAGTACTTC
abundance: .
j_gene: TRBJ2-7
v_gene: TRBV7-2
d_gene: TRBD2

CDR3aa: CASSLGREGNANTGELFF
CDR3nt: TGTGCCAGCAGTTTAGGCAGGGAAGGAAACGCGAACACCGGGGAGCTGTTTTTT
abundance: few
j_gene: TRBJ2-2
v_gene: TRBV12-3/TRBV12-4
d_gene: .

CDR3aa: CASSQDQGEGETQYF
CDR3nt: TGCGCCAGCAGCCAAGACCAAGGGGAGGGGGAGACCCAGTACTTC
abundance: .
j_gene: TRBJ2-5
v_gene: TRBV4-3
d_gene: TRBD2

CDR3aa: CASSQLKRTGHGEAFF
CDR3nt: TGTGCCAGCAGCCAATTAAAAAGGACGGGTCATGGTGAAGCTTTCTTT
abundance: few
j_gene: TRBJ1-1
v_gene: TRBV6-1
d_gene: .

CDR3aa: CASTQTPGNGETQYF
CDR3nt: TGTGCCAGCACCCAAACCCCAGGGAATGGAGAGACCCAGTACTTC
abundance: many
j_gene: TRBJ2-5
v_gene: TRBV3-1
d_gene: .

CDR3aa: CASSDTYGYTF
CDR3nt: TGTGCCAGCAGTGACACTTATGGCTACACCTTC
abundance: .
j_gene: TRBJ1-2
v_gene: TRBV5-4
d_gene: .

CDR3aa: CASKGGAYNEQFF
CDR3nt: TGTGCCAGCAAGGGGGGGGCCTACAATGAGCAGTTCTTC
abundance: .
j_gene: TRBJ2-1
v_gene: TRBV2
d_gene: .

CDR3aa: CASSEVGTGAIGGYTF
CDR3nt: TGTGCCAGCAGTGAAGTCGGGACAGGGGCCATTGGGGGCTACACCTTC
abundance: .
j_gene: TRBJ1-2
v_gene: TRBV6-1
d_gene: TRBD1

CDR3aa: CASSYGRGQPQHF
CDR3nt: TGTGCCAGCAGTTATGGTCGGGGCCAGCCCCAGCATTTT
abundance: few
j_gene: TRBJ1-5
v_gene: TRBV6-2/TRBV6-3
d_gene: .

CDR3aa: CASSPLAALNTGELFF
CDR3nt: TGTGCCAGCAGCCCGCTAGCGGCTCTGAACACCGGGGAGCTGTTTTTT
abundance: .
j_gene: TRBJ2-2
v_gene: TRBV3-1
d_gene: TRBD2

CDR3aa: CASSPPGQGRTGELFF
CDR3nt: TGTGCCAGCTCACCCCCTGGACAGGGACGGACCGGGGAGCTGTTTTTT
abundance: many
j_gene: TRBJ2-2
v_gene: TRBV18
d_gene: TRBD1

CDR3aa: CASSQQGVSEKLFF
CDR3nt: TGCGCCAGCAGCCAACAGGGGGTTTCTGAAAAACTGTTTTTT
abundance: few
j_gene: TRBJ1-4
v_gene: TRBV4-1
d_gene: TRBD1

CDR3aa: CAWSGPGLAGGVSTQYF
CDR3nt: TGTGCCTGGAGTGGTCCGGGACTAGCGGGGGGGGTGTCGACCCAGTACTTC
abundance: few
j_gene: TRBJ2-5
v_gene: TRBV30
d_gene: TRBD2

CDR3aa: CSARGPPGAFF
CDR3nt: TGCAGTGCTAGAGGGCCGCCTGGCGCTTTCTTT
abundance: .
j_gene: TRBJ1-1
v_gene: TRBV20-1
d_gene: .

CDR3aa: CASSDYGTGNYGYTF
CDR3nt: TGTGCCAGCAGTGACTATGGGACAGGGAACTATGGCTACACCTTC
abundance: .
j_gene: TRBJ1-2
v_gene: TRBV6-1
d_gene: TRBD1

CDR3aa: CATSPDRVGELFF
CDR3nt: TGTGCCACCAGCCCAGACAGGGTCGGGGAGCTGTTTTTT
abundance: .
j_gene: TRBJ2-2
v_gene: TRBV24-1
d_gene: TRBD1

CDR3aa: CASSLIRRHSNQPQHF
CDR3nt: TGTGCCAGCAGCTTAATCCGGCGGCATAGCAATCAGCCCCAGCATTTT
abundance: .
j_gene: TRBJ1-5
v_gene: TRBV11-1
d_gene: .

CDR3aa: CASSWTGPNEKLFF
CDR3nt: TGTGCCAGTAGTTGGACAGGACCTAATGAAAAACTGTTTTTT
abundance: few
j_gene: TRBJ1-4
v_gene: TRBV19
d_gene: TRBD1

CDR3aa: CASSYGQGLAKNIQYF
CDR3nt: TGTGCCAGCAGTTACGGACAGGGCCTCGCCAAAAACATTCAGTACTTC
abundance: .
j_gene: TRBJ2-4
v_gene: TRBV6-5
d_gene: TRBD1

CDR3aa: CASSQGDRDTEAFF
CDR3nt: TGTGCCAGCAGCCAAGGGGACAGGGACACTGAAGCTTTCTTT
abundance: many
j_gene: TRBJ1-1
v_gene: TRBV4-2
d_gene: TRBD1

CDR3aa: CASESSGRIDTQYF
CDR3nt: TGTGCCAGCGAGTCTAGCGGGAGGATAGATACGCAGTATTTT
abundance: few
j_gene: TRBJ2-3
v_gene: TRBV2
d_gene: TRBD2

CDR3aa: CASSPLFGTNEKLFF
CDR3nt: TGTGCCAGCAGCCCCCTATTCGGAACTAATGAAAAACTGTTTTTT
abundance: few
j_gene: TRBJ1-4
v_gene: TRBV7-2
d_gene: .

CDR3aa: CASSVVRREHPYEQYF
CDR3nt: TGTGCCAGCAGCGTAGTAAGGCGGGAGCACCCCTACGAGCAGTACTTC
abundance: .
j_gene: TRBJ2-7
v_gene: TRBV9
d_gene: TRBD2

CDR3aa: CASSLRSRVERGGPYTGELFF
CDR3nt: TGTGCCAGCAGCTTAAGATCCCGGGTGGAGCGGGGGGGCCCGTACACCGGGGAGCTGTTTTTT
abundance: .
j_gene: TRBJ2-2
v_gene: TRBV7-3
d_gene: TRBD2

CDR3aa: CASSAGRTGGDEQYF
CDR3nt: TGTGCCAGCAGCGCAGGGCGGACAGGGGGCGACGAGCAGTACTTC
abundance: many
j_gene: TRBJ2-7
v_gene: TRBV9
d_gene: TRBD1

CDR3aa: CATSRGGTDTQYF
CDR3nt: TGTGCCACCAGCAGAGGCGGGACAGATACGCAGTATTTT
abundance: .
j_gene: TRBJ2-3
v_gene: TRBV15
d_gene: .

CDR3aa: CASSPYDLLAGGLVGDTQYF
CDR3nt: TGTGCCAGCAGCCCCTATGACTTGCTAGCGGGGGGGCTAGTGGGAGATACGCAGTATTTT
abundance: few
j_gene: TRBJ2-3
v_gene: TRBV4-2
d_gene: TRBD2

CDR3aa: CATSDAGGSETQYF
CDR3nt: TGTGCCACCAGTGATGCGGGGGGGTCGGAGACCCAGTACTTC
abundance: many
j_gene: TRBJ2-5
v_gene: TRBV24-1
d_gene: TRBD2

CDR3aa: CASSTVGYNEQFF
CDR3nt: TGTGCCAGCAGTACCGTTGGTTACAATGAGCAGTTCTTC
abundance: .
j_gene: TRBJ2-1
v_gene: TRBV2
d_gene: .

CDR3aa: CSASEGRDEQYF
CDR3nt: TGCAGTGCTAGTGAGGGAAGGGACGAGCAGTACTTC
abundance: few
j_gene: TRBJ2-7
v_gene: TRBV20-1
d_gene: .

CDR3aa: CASSERGLAVETQYF
CDR3nt: TGTGCCAGCAGTGAAAGGGGGTTAGCTGTTGAGACCCAGTACTTC
abundance: .
j_gene: TRBJ2-5
v_gene: TRBV6-1
d_gene: .

CDR3aa: CASRAGLAGGSYEQYF
CDR3nt: TGTGCCAGCAGAGCGGGACTAGCGGGGGGGTCCTACGAGCAGTACTTC
abundance: .
j_gene: TRBJ2-7
v_gene: TRBV6-1
d_gene: TRBD2

CDR3aa: CASSLRAGRSYNEQFF
CDR3nt: TGTGCCAGCAGCTTAAGAGCGGGGCGCTCCTACAATGAGCAGTTCTTC
abundance: many
j_gene: TRBJ2-1
v_gene: TRBV11-2
d_gene: TRBD2

CDR3aa: CASSFTSGGANEQFF
CDR3nt: TGTGCCAGCAGCTTTACTAGCGGGGGGGCCAATGAGCAGTTCTTC
abundance: many
j_gene: TRBJ2-1
v_gene: TRBV7-2
d_gene: TRBD2

CDR3aa: CASSQDGAGTGGYTF
CDR3nt: TGCGCCAGCAGCCAAGATGGGGCTGGGACAGGTGGCTACACCTTC
abundance: .
j_gene: TRBJ1-2
v_gene: TRBV4-3
d_gene: TRBD1

CDR3aa: CASSPRSAMGYTF
CDR3nt: TGCGCCAGCAGCCCACGGTCCGCAATGGGCTACACCTTC
abundance: .
j_gene: TRBJ1-2
v_gene: TRBV4-1
d_gene: .

CDR3aa: CSARPGLAQTYEQYF
CDR3nt: TGCAGTGCTAGACCGGGACTAGCGCAGACCTACGAGCAGTACTTC
abundance: .
j_gene: TRBJ2-7
v_gene: TRBV20-1
d_gene: TRBD2

CDR3aa: CASSQGGVPGELFF
CDR3nt: TGCGCCAGCAGCCAAGGCGGGGTGCCCGGGGAGCTGTTTTTT
abundance: few
j_gene: TRBJ2-2
v_gene: TRBV4-1
d_gene: .

CDR3aa: CASSGQGGSSTDTQYF
CDR3nt: TGTGCCAGCAGCGGTCAAGGGGGGTCTAGCACAGATACGCAGTATTTT
abundance: few
j_gene: TRBJ2-3
v_gene: TRBV6-1
d_gene: .

CDR3aa: CASSSGGGSPLHF
CDR3nt: TGTGCCAGTAGTAGTGGGGGCGGTTCACCCCTCCACTTT
abundance: many
j_gene: TRBJ1-6
v_gene: TRBV19
d_gene: .

CDR3aa: CASSLSASGGRDEQYF
CDR3nt: TGTGCCAGCAGCCTATCAGCTAGCGGGGGGAGGGACGAGCAGTACTTC
abundance: .
j_gene: TRBJ2-7
v_gene: TRBV12-3/TRBV12-4
d_gene: TRBD2

CDR3aa: CASSVGTASEQYF
CDR3nt: TGTGCCAGCAGTGTGGGGACGGCGAGCGAGCAGTACTTC
abundance: few
j_gene: TRBJ2-7
v_gene: TRBV6-1
d_gene: .

CDR3aa: CASSSGQARGYTF
CDR3nt: TGTGCCAGCAGCTCAGGACAGGCAAGGGGCTACACCTTC
abundance: many
j_gene: TRBJ1-2
v_gene: TRBV12-3/TRBV12-4
d_gene: TRBD1

CDR3aa: CASSPARQGEKLFF
CDR3nt: TGTGCCAGCAGCCCAGCTAGGCAGGGCGAAAAACTGTTTTTT
abundance: .
j_gene: TRBJ1-4
v_gene: TRBV4-2
d_gene: .

CDR3aa: CASSGPTGVGNQPQHF
CDR3nt: TGTGCCAGCAGTGGTCCGACAGGGGTCGGCAATCAGCCCCAGCATTTT
abundance: many
j_gene: TRBJ1-5
v_gene: TRBV12-3/TRBV12-4
d_gene: TRBD1

CDR3aa: CASNEQGRNQPQHF
CDR3nt: TGTGCCAGCAACGAACAGGGCCGCAATCAGCCCCAGCATTTT
abundance: .
j_gene: TRBJ1-5
v_gene: TRBV28
d_gene: .